The entry below gives a single T cell receptor (beta chain) sequence along with its context. Antigen unknown. This sample is part of a study of cytomegalovirus exposure and HLA in healthy donors. Whole-study results and caveats: Three chains tied to CMV proved CMV antigen-specific in vitro. Certain indistinguishable V segments, among them TRBV6-2 and TRBV6-3, were excluded.

Germline CDR1 and CDR2: GTSNPN and SVGIG (reference sequence). The ends were cut back, 8 bases at V and 4 bases at J, with 18 bases in the middle. The CDR3 loop spans 13 amino acids. 60 Vbeta and 13 Jbeta primers were used in PCR. TCRdb keeps only in-frame clones here, not all; method: immunoSEQ multiplex PCR. The sample carries 150,000 to 200,000 clones, almost 85% recorded once. The V call is TRBV30, the J call TRBJ2-7; a weak D match, TRBD2 (6 bases). The sequenced sample was PBMCs. The sequence derives from a woman aged 45-65 years in good health and CMV-seronegative. The CDR3 coding sequence is TGTGCCGGCGTTGGGCTAGCGCCTTACGAGCAGTACTTC. Its protein product is CAGVGLAPYEQYF.